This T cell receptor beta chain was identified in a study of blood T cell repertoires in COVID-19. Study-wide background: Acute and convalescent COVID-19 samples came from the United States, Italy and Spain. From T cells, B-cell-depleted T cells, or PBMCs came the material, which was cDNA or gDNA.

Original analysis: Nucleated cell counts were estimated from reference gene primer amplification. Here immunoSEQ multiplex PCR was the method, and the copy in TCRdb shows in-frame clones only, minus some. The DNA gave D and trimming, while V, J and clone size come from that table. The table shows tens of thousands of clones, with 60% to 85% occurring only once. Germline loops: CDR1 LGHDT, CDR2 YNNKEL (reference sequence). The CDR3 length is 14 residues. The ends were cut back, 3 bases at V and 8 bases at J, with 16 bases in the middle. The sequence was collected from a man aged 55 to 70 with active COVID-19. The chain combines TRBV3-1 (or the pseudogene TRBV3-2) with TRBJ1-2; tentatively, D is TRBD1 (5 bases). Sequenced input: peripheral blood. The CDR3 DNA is TGTGCCAGCAGCCAGGACACCCTCGGCTACGGCTACACCTTC. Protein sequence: CASSQDTLGYGYTF.